This T cell receptor beta chain was sequenced for a study of cytomegalovirus exposure and HLA in healthy donors. The overall study: In a previous analysis, 120 million or so unique TCR beta sequences were found from about 179 million T cells. Membership in the Caucasian-associated ancestry cluster was found for 75% to 85% of fewer than 450 genotyped donors. Study observations and caveats: The number of N-insertions in an Asian-associated ancestry cluster was reportedly below the approximately 700-donor mean in a later analysis.

CDR1 MGHRA and CDR2 YSYEKL come from the germline V gene. CDR3 length: 15 amino acids. The V and J ends lost 1 base and 5 bases respectively, with 12 bases between them. Details on this clone: The antigen remains undetermined.

Primers: 60 Vbeta forward and 13 Jbeta reverse. TCRdb keeps only in-frame clones here, not all; method: immunoSEQ multiplex PCR. The sample includes tens of thousands of clones, about 84% of them seen just once. The J gene is TRBJ1-5, the V gene TRBV4-1; D gene uncertain. The material sequenced was PBMCs. The sequence was obtained from a girl aged 2-15 years in good health and CMV-seropositive. CDR3 sequence: CASSQVSGSDQPQHF. Here the CDR3 DNA reads TGCGCCAGCAGCCAAGTCTCCGGGAGCGATCAGCCCCAGCATTTT.